These 21 T cell receptor beta chains originate from one sample sequenced in a study of cytomegalovirus exposure and HLA in healthy donors. The PCR used 60 Vbeta and 13 Jbeta primers. Measured with immunoSEQ multiplex PCR; TCRdb has only the in-frame clones, and not every one. The table records 150,000 to 200,000 clones, more than 9.5% of them present only once. What was sequenced was PBMCs. The receptors derive from a man in his fifties or sixties in good health and CMV-seropositive.

The V call is TRBV11-3, the J call TRBJ2-1, with a weak D call TRBD1 (6 bases). The CDR3 is made up of 15 amino acids. V lost 5 bases, J lost 0 bases, and 11 bases lay in between. Germline V lookup: CDR1 SGHNT, CDR2 YENEEA. The CDR3 here is CASSPDSFSYNEQFF. The DNA for the CDR3 is TGTGCCAGCAGCCCGGACAGTTTCTCCTACAATGAGCAGTTCTTC. Filled out from reference TRBV11-3 and TRBJ2-1, the complete variable domain reads EAGVVQSPRYKIIEKKQPVAFWCNPISGHNTLYWYLQNLGQGPELLIRYENEEAVDDSQLPKDRFSAERLKGVDSTLKIQPAELGDSAVYLCASSPDSFSYNEQFFGPGTRLTVL.

This sequence joins TRBV7-9 and TRBJ1-2, with 9 bases lining up with TRBD1. Per germline, CDR1 SEHNR and CDR2 FQNEAQ (reference sequence). CDR3 length: 11 amino acids. Germline trimming cut 5 bases from V and 9 bases from J; bases unmatched to any gene: 1. CDR3 nucleotides: TGTGCCAGCAGCGACAGGGGGAGCTACACCTTC. Translation: CASSDRGSYTF.

There are a few counts of this clone. The chain carries TRBV19 and TRBJ2-6, with 9 bases fitting TRBD1. The CDR3 has 17 amino acids. Germline trimming cut 6 bases from V and 3 bases from J; bases unmatched to any gene: 9. Germline lookup yields CDR1 LNHDA and CDR2 SQIVND (reference sequence). CDR3 amino acids: CASSSTGGMVGANVLTF. The CDR3 coding sequence is TGTGCCAGTAGCAGCACAGGGGGCATGGTTGGGGCCAACGTCCTGACTTTC.

In this sample, this clone turned up once. The chain joins TRBV9 to TRBJ2-2; 8 bases map to TRBD1. J lost 5 bases, V lost 4 bases, and 10 bases had no gene match. The CDR3 loop spans 16 amino acids. The germline V gene has CDR1 SGDLS and CDR2 YYNGEE. CDR3: CASSPQETGVTGELFF. The CDR3 nucleotides read TGTGCCAGCAGCCCCCAGGAGACAGGGGTGACCGGGGAGCTGTTTTTT.

The J gene is TRBJ2-4, the V gene TRBV10-1, with no clear D. CDR3 length: 13 amino acids. Germline V gene sequence: CDR1 WNHNN, CDR2 SYGVQD (reference sequence). Deletions cut 8 bases from V and 1 base from J, with 9 bases between. CDR3 DNA: TGCGCCAGCCCCCTGGAGGCCAAAAACATTCAGTACTTC. Protein product: CASPLEAKNIQYF.

CDR3 protein: CASSSFLNEQFF. The CDR3 region has the DNA TGCGCCAGCAGTAGTTTTTTGAATGAGCAGTTCTTC. The V gene is TRBV5-1, the J gene TRBJ2-1, with D uncertain. CDR1 is SGHRS, CDR2 YFSETQ, per germline. V was clipped by 5 bases and J by 7 bases, with 10 bases between them. The CDR3 is made up of 12 amino acids. The variable domain in full, with the rest retrieved from reference TRBV5-1 and TRBJ2-1, is KAGVTQTPRYLIKTRGQQVTLSCSPISGHRSVSWYQQTPGQGLQFLFEYFSETQRNKGNFPGRFSGRQFSNSRSEMNVSTLELGDSALYLCASSSFLNEQFFGPGTRLTVL.

This clone was seen more than once but under ten times. The rearrangement uses TRBV9 and TRBJ2-5; 11 bases agree with TRBD2. Germline V gives CDR1 SGDLS, CDR2 YYNGEE. The CDR3 runs 16 residues. The ends lost 2 bases at V and 5 bases at J; junction bases unmatched: 8. The CDR3 DNA is TGTGCCAGCAGCGTTAGCGGGGGGGCGTTAGGGGAGACCCAGTACTTC. This translates into CASSVSGGALGETQYF.

This rearrangement joins TRBV7-2 to TRBJ2-3, with D perhaps matching TRBD1 (5 bases). Trimming removed 7 bases at V and 7 bases at J, with 15 bases between. Germline loops: CDR1 SGHTA, CDR2 FQGNSA. This CDR3 contains 13 residues. The CDR3 DNA sequence: TGTGCCAGCACAGGGCAGGGTAAACATACGCAGTATTTT. Translated, it gives CASTGQGKHTQYF.

The chain combines TRBV6-6 with TRBJ1-5; a weak D match, TRBD1 (6 bases). Germline V lookup: CDR1 MNHNY, CDR2 SVGAGI (reference sequence). This CDR3 is built from 16 residues. Trimming took off 5 bases at V and 6 bases at J, with 20 bases between the two ends. The CDR3, as DNA: TGTGCCAGCAGTCCCCAACAAACAGGGACCAGTCAGCCCCAGCATTTT. It specifies CASSPQQTGTSQPQHF.

The chain carries TRBV25-1 and TRBJ2-1; TRBD2 aligns across 11 bases. The CDR3 has 15 residues. V lost 5 bases to trimming and J lost 10 bases; unmatched junction nucleotides: 10. Germline V lookup: CDR1 MGHDK, CDR2 SYGVNS. CDR3 coding DNA: TGTGCCAGCAGTAATTCTATAGCGGGGGGGAGGGAGCAGTTCTTC. Protein product: CASSNSIAGGREQFF.

As DNA, the CDR3 is TGTGCCAGCAGCTCTAGACGCCTCAGGGCTGAGCAGTTCTTC. Protein: CASSSRRLRAEQFF. This chain uses TRBV11-3 with TRBJ2-1; D possibly corresponds to TRBD1 (5 bases). CDR1 is SGHNT, CDR2 YENEEA, per germline. Between the trimmed V and J ends, which lost 4 bases and 9 bases, there was a span of 16 bases. CDR3 size: 14 residues.

With regard to this clone: The same CDR3 also results from other DNA sequences found in this sample. The chain links TRBV6-6 to TRBJ1-2; 9 bases agree with TRBD1. Germline-derived CDR1 and CDR2 are MNHNY and SVGAGI (reference sequence). This CDR3 spans 12 amino acids. V dropped 8 bases and J dropped 11; count of bases not matched to a gene: 9. CDR3 protein: CASAGQGYGYTF. CDR3 DNA: TGTGCCAGCGCGGGACAGGGATACGGATACACCTTC.

V usage is TRBV11-3 and J usage is TRBJ2-3, with a weak D call TRBD1 (6 bases). The CDR3 sequence is 16 residues long. The V and J ends lost 5 bases and 0 bases respectively, with 15 bases between them. The germline gives CDR1 SGHNT, CDR2 YENEEA. CDR3: CASSTWGRRSTDTQYF. In DNA form, the CDR3 reads TGTGCCAGCAGCACCTGGGGGCGCAGGAGCACAGATACGCAGTATTTT.

As DNA, the CDR3 is TGTGCCAGCAGCGTAGGAGGACACTACTCCTACAATGAGCAGTTCTTC. Translating it yields CASSVGGHYSYNEQFF. The V gene is TRBV9, the J gene TRBJ2-1; tentatively, D is TRBD1 (5 bases). Germline V gives CDR1 SGDLS, CDR2 YYNGEE. The CDR3 sequence is 16 residues long. V lost 0 bases to trimming and J lost 0 bases, with 10 bases between them.

The chain recombines TRBV11-3 with TRBJ2-5; D is undetermined. In germline, CDR1 is SGHNT, CDR2 YENEEA. V lost 1 base and J 4 bases, leaving 4 bases between the germline ends. This CDR3 has 12 amino acids. The CDR3 loop is CASSLVIETQYF. The DNA of the CDR3 is TGTGCCAGCAGCTTAGTTATAGAGACCCAGTACTTC.

This rearrangement joins TRBV21-1 to TRBJ1-5; the table assigns TRBD1, which was not confirmed against the DNA. TRBV21-1 has pseudogene status. This CDR3 has 17 residues. CDR3 nucleotides: TGTGCCAGCAGCAAAGTCCCAGGGGATTTTAGCAATCAGCCCCAGCATTTT. Protein product: CASSKVPGDFSNQPQHF.

V gene TRBV13 combines with J gene TRBJ2-2; 7 bases match TRBD1. This CDR3 has 14 amino acids. V shed 7 bases and J 2 bases; nucleotides not matched to a gene: 4. CDR1 PRHDT and CDR2 FYEKMQ come from the germline V gene (reference sequence). The CDR3 spells CASTGGANTGELFF. In nucleotides, the CDR3 is TGTGCCAGCACAGGGGGTGCAAACACCGGGGAGCTGTTTTTT.

The genes are TRBV19 and TRBJ2-5; 8 bases match TRBD1. Losses at the gene ends were 4 bases for V and 4 bases for J; bases not matched to a gene: 8. The CDR3 is 15 residues long. CDR1 and CDR2 (germline): LNHDA, SQIVND (reference sequence). The CDR3, as DNA: TGTGCCAGTAGTACCGGACAGGGTCTATCAGAGACCCAGTACTTC. It specifies CASSTGQGLSETQYF.

The genes are TRBV27 and TRBJ2-7; TRBD2 aligns across 7 bases. Trimming removed 5 bases from V and 0 bases from J; junction bases left unmatched: 10. The CDR3 is 16 amino acids. Germline V lookup: CDR1 MNHEY, CDR2 SMNVEV (reference sequence). CDR3 DNA: TGTGCCAGCAGTCCGGGAGGACGGTCGAGCTCCTACGAGCAGTACGTC. This gives the protein CASSPGGRSSSYEQYV.

The CDR3 DNA is TGTGCCAGCAGAGCTAGCGGAGTGGAGACCCAGTACTTC. Protein sequence: CASRASGVETQYF. The chain recombines TRBV6-1 with TRBJ2-5, with 7 positions matching TRBD2. The V and J ends lost 6 bases and 5 bases, in that order; junction bases with no gene match: 6. CDR3 length: 13 residues. The germline gives CDR1 MNHNS, CDR2 SASEGT.

The CDR3 DNA sequence: TGCGCCAGCAGCCAAGCGGGACATCCGGGGCGCTCCTACAATGAGCAGTTCTTC. It encodes CASSQAGHPGRSYNEQFF. The chain is built from TRBV4-3 and TRBJ2-1; possibly TRBD1 for D (6 bases). The CDR3 is 18 amino acids. Germline CDR1 is LGHNA and CDR2 is YSLEER. Trimming cost V 1 base and J 0 bases, with 16 bases left between them.